This T cell receptor beta chain originates from a study of blood T cell repertoires in COVID-19. Study summary: Researchers got acute and convalescent COVID-19 samples from the United States, Italy and Spain.

Germline CDR1 SGHNT, CDR2 YYREEE (reference sequence). The CDR3 totals 13 residues. Trimming shortened V by 4 bases and J by 7 bases, and 12 bases separated the two germline ends. Sequencing was performed with immunoSEQ multiplex PCR; in TCRdb, only in-frame clones are kept and a portion is missing. Among roughly 330,000 clones listed, 86% were seen once. Sequenced: peripheral blood. This clonotype was obtained from a woman aged 50 to 60 with acute or convalescent COVID-19. The gene calls are TRBV5-4 and TRBJ2-1; weak D call: TRBD2 (6 bases). The CDR3 DNA follows: TGTGCCAGCAGCGAAGGGACTCAGAATGAGCAGTTCTTC. Protein sequence: CASSEGTQNEQFF.